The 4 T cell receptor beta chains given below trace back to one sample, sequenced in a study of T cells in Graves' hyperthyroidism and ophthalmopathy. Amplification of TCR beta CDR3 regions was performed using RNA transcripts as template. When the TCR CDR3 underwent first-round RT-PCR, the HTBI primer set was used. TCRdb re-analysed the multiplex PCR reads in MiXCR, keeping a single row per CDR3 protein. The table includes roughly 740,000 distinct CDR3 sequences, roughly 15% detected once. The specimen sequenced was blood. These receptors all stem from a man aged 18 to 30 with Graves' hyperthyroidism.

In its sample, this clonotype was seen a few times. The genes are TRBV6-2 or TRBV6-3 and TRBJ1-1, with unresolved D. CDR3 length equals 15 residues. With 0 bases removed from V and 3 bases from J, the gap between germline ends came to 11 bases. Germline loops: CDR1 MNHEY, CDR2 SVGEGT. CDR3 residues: CASSYSQDSDTEAFF. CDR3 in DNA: TGTGCCAGCAGTTACTCCCAGGACTCCGACACTGAAGCTTTCTTT.

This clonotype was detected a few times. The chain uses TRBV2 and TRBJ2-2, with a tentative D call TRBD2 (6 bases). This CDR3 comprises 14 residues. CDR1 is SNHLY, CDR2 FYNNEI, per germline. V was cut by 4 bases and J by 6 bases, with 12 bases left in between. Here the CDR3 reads CASSGRGTAGELFF. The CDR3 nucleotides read TGTGCCAGCAGTGGACGCGGGACCGCCGGGGAGCTGTTTTTT.

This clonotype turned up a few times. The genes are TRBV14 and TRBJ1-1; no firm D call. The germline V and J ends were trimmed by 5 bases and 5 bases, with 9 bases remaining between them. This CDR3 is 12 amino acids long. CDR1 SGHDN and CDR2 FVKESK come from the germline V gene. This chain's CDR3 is CASSASRTEAFF. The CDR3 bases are TGTGCCAGCAGCGCCTCGAGGACTGAAGCTTTCTTT.

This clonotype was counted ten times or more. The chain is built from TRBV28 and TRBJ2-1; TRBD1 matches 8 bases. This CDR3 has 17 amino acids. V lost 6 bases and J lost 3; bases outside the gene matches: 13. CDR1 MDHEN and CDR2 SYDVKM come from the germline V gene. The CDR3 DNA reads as TGTGCCAGCAGCAGTTCGTCTCCTGGGACAGGCTACAATGAGCAGTTCTTC. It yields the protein CASSSSSPGTGYNEQFF. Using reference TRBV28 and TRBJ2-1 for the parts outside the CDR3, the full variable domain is DVKVTQSSRYLVKRTGEKVFLECVQDMDHENMFWYRQDPGLGLRLIYFSYDVKMKEKGDIPEGYSVSREKKERFSLILESASTNQTSMYLCASSSSSPGTGYNEQFFGPGTRLTVL.